This entry lists 24 T cell receptor beta chains sequenced from one sample in a study of vaccination effects on CD4 cells after COVID-19. After roughly eleven days in culture, the CD4+ T cells were isolated. A PCR test confirmed that the person had SARS-CoV-2 infection between March and December 2020. Two-dose BNT162b2 or mRNA-1273 vaccination was given to participants. Method: immunoSEQ multiplex PCR; TCRdb's copy keeps in-frame clones and lacks some. The table has about 46,000 clones, about four fifths seen once. These TCRs' antigens remain unknown. Sample: CD4+ T cells from PBMCs cultured without peptide, taken after COVID-19 vaccination. The receptors come from a human donor who had a prior SARS-CoV-2 infection.

The chain combines TRBV7-8 with TRBJ2-5; D possibly corresponds to TRBD2 (6 bases). The CDR3 loop spans 15 amino acids. V was trimmed by 2 bases and J by 5 bases, leaving 15 bases between them. Germline CDR1 and CDR2: SGHVS and FQNEAQ. CDR3 protein: CASSLSTAGEETQYF. CDR3 coding DNA: TGTGCCAGCAGCTTAAGTACAGCGGGCGAGGAGACCCAGTACTTC.

The V call is TRBV20-1, the J call TRBJ2-7; D is ambiguous. The CDR3 runs 13 residues. Trimming removed 3 bases at V and 5 bases at J, with 14 bases between. Germline V CDR1 and CDR2: DFQATT, SNEGSKA (reference sequence). The CDR3 nucleotides are TGCAGTGCTAGTGATGGGTTTTCTGACGAGCAGTACTTC. It specifies CSASDGFSDEQYF.

J is TRBJ2-5 and V is TRBV14; D possibly corresponds to TRBD1 (6 bases). Germline CDR1 and CDR2: SGHDN and FVKESK. This CDR3 is built from 15 residues. V gave up 0 bases and J gave up 4 bases, with 12 bases separating them. Here the CDR3 DNA reads TGTGCCAGCAGCCAAGATCTGGGGACAAGAGAGACCCAGTACTTC. Translating gives CASSQDLGTRETQYF.

The chain recombines TRBV3-1 (or the pseudogene TRBV3-2) with TRBJ2-1; tentative D call: TRBD1 (5 bases). Trimming took off 1 base at V and 9 bases at J, with 19 bases between the two ends. Per germline, CDR1 LGHDT and CDR2 YNNKEL (reference sequence). The CDR3 loop spans 16 amino acids. CDR3 residues: CASSQGGKWRGREQFF. The CDR3 DNA sequence: TGTGCCAGCAGCCAAGGGGGCAAATGGCGTGGTCGTGAGCAGTTCTTC.

This clone came up once. The chain has TRBV20-1 and TRBJ2-3; 9 bases are a match to TRBD1. The V and J ends lost 4 bases and 5 bases, in that order; junction bases with no gene match: 10. The CDR3 covers 15 residues. CDR1 and CDR2 from the germline V gene are DFQATT and SNEGSKA (reference sequence). CDR3 DNA: TGCAGTGCTACTGAACCCAAGACAGGGGGAGATACGCAGTATTTT. Translation: CSATEPKTGGDTQYF.

The chain combines TRBV5-1 with TRBJ1-2; D is undetermined. The CDR3 totals 16 residues. V lost 4 bases and J 2 bases, leaving 18 bases between the germline ends. Germline loops: CDR1 SGHRS, CDR2 YFSETQ. In nucleotides, the CDR3 is TGCGCCAGCAGCACCGCCGTTTCGGGCTCGAACTATGGCTACACCTTC. It translates to CASSTAVSGSNYGYTF. Full variable domain (missing parts from reference TRBV5-1 and TRBJ1-2): KAGVTQTPRYLIKTRGQQVTLSCSPISGHRSVSWYQQTPGQGLQFLFEYFSETQRNKGNFPGRFSGRQFSNSRSEMNVSTLELGDSALYLCASSTAVSGSNYGYTFGSGTRLTVV.

CDR3 amino acids: CASSRGLAGEGEQYF. As DNA, the CDR3 is TGTGCCAGCTCCCGCGGACTAGCGGGAGAGGGCGAGCAGTACTTC. V is TRBV18 and J is TRBJ2-7, with 13 positions matching TRBD2. This CDR3 contains 15 residues. Germline V gene lookup returns CDR1 KGHSH and CDR2 LQKENI. With 6 bases clipped from V and 6 bases from J, the junction kept 8 bases outside the gene matches.

V and J are TRBV24-1 and TRBJ2-5, with 11 bases aligning to TRBD2. CDR3 length equals 16 residues. CDR1 is KGHDR and CDR2 is SFDVKD in the germline V gene. Germline trimming cut 3 bases from V and 3 bases from J; bases unmatched to any gene: 5. The CDR3 bases are TGTGCCACCAGTGATCCCCTAGCGGGAGGAAAAGAGACCCAGTACTTC. Translation: CATSDPLAGGKETQYF.

The gene calls are TRBV2 and TRBJ2-1; no definite D call. This CDR3 is 14 amino acids long. CDR1 and CDR2 (germline): SNHLY, FYNNEI. V lost 6 bases, J lost 0 bases, and 9 bases lay in between. The CDR3 DNA follows: TGTGCCAGCAGGGCCCCGGGCTCCTACAATGAGCAGTTCTTC. Translated, it gives CASRAPGSYNEQFF.

The CDR3 sequence: CASSRGQGAFGYTF. The CDR3 bases are TGCGCCAGCAGCCGTGGACAGGGGGCCTTCGGCTACACCTTC. This chain joins TRBV4-3 and TRBJ1-2, with TRBD1 identical over 11 bases. In germline, CDR1 is LGHNA, CDR2 YSLEER. J gave up 8 bases and V 4 bases, and 6 bases lay outside the gene matches. This CDR3 region has 14 residues.

The chain recombines TRBV5-1 with TRBJ1-3; no firm D call. Trimming removed 0 bases from V and 2 bases from J, with 3 bases in between. Germline values: CDR1 SGHRS, CDR2 YFSETQ. The length of the CDR3 is 13 residues. The CDR3 DNA sequence: TGCGCCAGCAGCTTGGACCCTGGAAACACCATATATTTT. This encodes CASSLDPGNTIYF.

The V and J genes are TRBV5-1 and TRBJ1-6, with D uncertain. V shed 0 bases and J shed 3 bases, with 13 bases lying between them. The CDR3 has 17 residues. Germline CDR1 is SGHRS and CDR2 is YFSETQ. CDR3 residues: CASSLAAAVGYNSPLHF. The CDR3 DNA is TGCGCCAGCAGCTTGGCGGCAGCCGTCGGCTATAATTCACCCCTCCACTTT.

The chain recombines TRBV14 with TRBJ1-3; D gene unclear. Germline V gives CDR1 SGHDN, CDR2 FVKESK. The ends were cut back, 2 bases at V and 4 bases at J, with 9 bases in the middle. The CDR3 runs 14 residues. The chain's CDR3 is CASSQKGSGNTIYF. CDR3 sequence (DNA): TGTGCCAGCAGCCAAAAGGGTTCCGGAAACACCATATATTTT.

The rearrangement uses TRBV15 and TRBJ1-2, with a weak D call TRBD1 (6 bases). The CDR3 length is 16 residues. Germline V gene data show CDR1 as LNHNV and CDR2 as YYDKDF (reference sequence). The ends were cut back, 0 bases at V and 5 bases at J, with 16 bases in the middle. Written as DNA, the CDR3 is TGTGCCACCAGCAGAGATCTCGGGGGCTCGGATTATGGCTACACCTTC. It yields the protein CATSRDLGGSDYGYTF.

This rearrangement joins TRBV3-1 (or the pseudogene TRBV3-2) to TRBJ2-5, with D perhaps assigned TRBD1 or TRBD2 (5 bases each). Germline loops: CDR1 LGHDT, CDR2 YNNKEL (reference sequence). The CDR3 length is 16 residues. Trimming stripped 0 bases from V and 4 bases from J, with 15 bases between. CDR3 bases: TGTGCCAGCAGCCAAGATCGGGGCTCTAGGGGAGAGACCCAGTACTTC. Translating it yields CASSQDRGSRGETQYF.

This sequence joins TRBV18 and TRBJ2-1; D unresolved. With 3 bases removed from V and 12 bases from J, the gap between germline ends came to 12 bases. The CDR3 is made up of 12 amino acids. Germline CDR1 KGHSH, CDR2 LQKENI. The chain's CDR3 is CASSPATTGQFF. In DNA form, the CDR3 reads TGTGCCAGCTCACCGGCGACCACCGGGCAGTTCTTC.

This clone was counted a few times. This CDR3 is CASTETRNQPQHF. The CDR3 nucleotides are TGTGCCAGCACCGAGACAAGAAATCAGCCCCAGCATTTT. The chain joins TRBV6-5 to TRBJ1-5, with D uncertain. This CDR3 comprises 13 residues. V lost 7 bases and J lost 4, with 11 bases in between. Germline loops: CDR1 MNHEY, CDR2 SVGAGI.

The chain combines TRBV4-2 with TRBJ1-3; no clear D gene. Trimming shortened V by 0 bases and J by 1 base, and 7 bases separated the two germline ends. The CDR3 covers 15 residues. Germline V lookup: CDR1 LGHNA, CDR2 YNFKEQ. In DNA form, the CDR3 reads TGTGCCAGCAGCCAAGACATGGGGTCTGGAAACACCATATATTTT. It is translated as CASSQDMGSGNTIYF.

This clone was found a few times. This chain links TRBV14 with TRBJ1-2; D uncertain. Germline CDR1 and CDR2: SGHDN and FVKESK. The CDR3 loop spans 11 amino acids. The ends were cut back, 2 bases at V and 14 bases at J, with 12 bases in the middle. CDR3 in amino acids: CASSQRTVKTF. CDR3 DNA sequence: TGTGCCAGCAGCCAAAGGACGGTGAAGACCTTC.

The table lists this clone with a count of one. The rearrangement joins TRBV30 to TRBJ2-2, with D maybe TRBD2 (6 bases). V lost 4 bases and J lost 6, with 9 bases in between. Germline lookup yields CDR1 GTSNPN and CDR2 SVGIG (reference sequence). CDR3 size: 12 residues. The CDR3 sequence: CAWTRGPGELFF. The CDR3 nucleotides read TGTGCCTGGACGCGGGGACCCGGGGAGCTGTTTTTT.

The V call is TRBV7-2, the J call TRBJ1-2, with 7 nucleotides matching TRBD1. The CDR3 covers 15 residues. The germline gives CDR1 SGHTA, CDR2 FQGNSA. The ends lost 0 bases at V and 2 bases at J; junction bases unmatched: 3. CDR3 residues: CASSLATGVNYGYTF. In nucleotides, the CDR3 is TGTGCCAGCAGCTTAGCAACAGGGGTCAACTATGGCTACACCTTC.

The V and J genes are TRBV27 and TRBJ2-4; 10 nucleotides line up with TRBD1. Germline trimming cut 5 bases from V and 7 bases from J; bases unmatched to any gene: 5. The CDR3 covers 14 residues. The germline V gene has CDR1 MNHEY and CDR2 SMNVEV (reference sequence). The CDR3 loop is CASSPGTGANIQYF. The CDR3 nucleotides read TGTGCCAGCAGTCCCGGGACAGGGGCTAACATTCAGTACTTC.

The rearrangement uses TRBV10-3 and TRBJ2-7; 8 nucleotides align to TRBD2. CDR1 and CDR2 (germline): ENHRY, SYGVKD. This CDR3 region has 16 residues. Trimming at V came to 6 bases and at J to 1 base, leaving 11 bases not matched to a gene. The CDR3 DNA reads TGTGCCATCAGACAACCGGGACTAGAGGGATCCTACGAGCAGTACTTC. The encoded protein is CAIRQPGLEGSYEQYF.

J is TRBJ2-3 and V is TRBV5-1, with a possible D match to TRBD2 (5 bases). Germline values: CDR1 SGHRS, CDR2 YFSETQ. The CDR3 has 14 residues. Trimming shortened V by 0 bases and J by 2 bases, and 7 bases separated the two germline ends. The CDR3 reads CASSLGGATDTQYF. The CDR3 DNA sequence: TGCGCCAGCAGCTTGGGGGGAGCCACAGATACGCAGTATTTT. Combining the CDR3 with reference TRBV5-1 and TRBJ2-3 gives the whole variable domain KAGVTQTPRYLIKTRGQQVTLSCSPISGHRSVSWYQQTPGQGLQFLFEYFSETQRNKGNFPGRFSGRQFSNSRSEMNVSTLELGDSALYLCASSLGGATDTQYFGPGTRLTVL.